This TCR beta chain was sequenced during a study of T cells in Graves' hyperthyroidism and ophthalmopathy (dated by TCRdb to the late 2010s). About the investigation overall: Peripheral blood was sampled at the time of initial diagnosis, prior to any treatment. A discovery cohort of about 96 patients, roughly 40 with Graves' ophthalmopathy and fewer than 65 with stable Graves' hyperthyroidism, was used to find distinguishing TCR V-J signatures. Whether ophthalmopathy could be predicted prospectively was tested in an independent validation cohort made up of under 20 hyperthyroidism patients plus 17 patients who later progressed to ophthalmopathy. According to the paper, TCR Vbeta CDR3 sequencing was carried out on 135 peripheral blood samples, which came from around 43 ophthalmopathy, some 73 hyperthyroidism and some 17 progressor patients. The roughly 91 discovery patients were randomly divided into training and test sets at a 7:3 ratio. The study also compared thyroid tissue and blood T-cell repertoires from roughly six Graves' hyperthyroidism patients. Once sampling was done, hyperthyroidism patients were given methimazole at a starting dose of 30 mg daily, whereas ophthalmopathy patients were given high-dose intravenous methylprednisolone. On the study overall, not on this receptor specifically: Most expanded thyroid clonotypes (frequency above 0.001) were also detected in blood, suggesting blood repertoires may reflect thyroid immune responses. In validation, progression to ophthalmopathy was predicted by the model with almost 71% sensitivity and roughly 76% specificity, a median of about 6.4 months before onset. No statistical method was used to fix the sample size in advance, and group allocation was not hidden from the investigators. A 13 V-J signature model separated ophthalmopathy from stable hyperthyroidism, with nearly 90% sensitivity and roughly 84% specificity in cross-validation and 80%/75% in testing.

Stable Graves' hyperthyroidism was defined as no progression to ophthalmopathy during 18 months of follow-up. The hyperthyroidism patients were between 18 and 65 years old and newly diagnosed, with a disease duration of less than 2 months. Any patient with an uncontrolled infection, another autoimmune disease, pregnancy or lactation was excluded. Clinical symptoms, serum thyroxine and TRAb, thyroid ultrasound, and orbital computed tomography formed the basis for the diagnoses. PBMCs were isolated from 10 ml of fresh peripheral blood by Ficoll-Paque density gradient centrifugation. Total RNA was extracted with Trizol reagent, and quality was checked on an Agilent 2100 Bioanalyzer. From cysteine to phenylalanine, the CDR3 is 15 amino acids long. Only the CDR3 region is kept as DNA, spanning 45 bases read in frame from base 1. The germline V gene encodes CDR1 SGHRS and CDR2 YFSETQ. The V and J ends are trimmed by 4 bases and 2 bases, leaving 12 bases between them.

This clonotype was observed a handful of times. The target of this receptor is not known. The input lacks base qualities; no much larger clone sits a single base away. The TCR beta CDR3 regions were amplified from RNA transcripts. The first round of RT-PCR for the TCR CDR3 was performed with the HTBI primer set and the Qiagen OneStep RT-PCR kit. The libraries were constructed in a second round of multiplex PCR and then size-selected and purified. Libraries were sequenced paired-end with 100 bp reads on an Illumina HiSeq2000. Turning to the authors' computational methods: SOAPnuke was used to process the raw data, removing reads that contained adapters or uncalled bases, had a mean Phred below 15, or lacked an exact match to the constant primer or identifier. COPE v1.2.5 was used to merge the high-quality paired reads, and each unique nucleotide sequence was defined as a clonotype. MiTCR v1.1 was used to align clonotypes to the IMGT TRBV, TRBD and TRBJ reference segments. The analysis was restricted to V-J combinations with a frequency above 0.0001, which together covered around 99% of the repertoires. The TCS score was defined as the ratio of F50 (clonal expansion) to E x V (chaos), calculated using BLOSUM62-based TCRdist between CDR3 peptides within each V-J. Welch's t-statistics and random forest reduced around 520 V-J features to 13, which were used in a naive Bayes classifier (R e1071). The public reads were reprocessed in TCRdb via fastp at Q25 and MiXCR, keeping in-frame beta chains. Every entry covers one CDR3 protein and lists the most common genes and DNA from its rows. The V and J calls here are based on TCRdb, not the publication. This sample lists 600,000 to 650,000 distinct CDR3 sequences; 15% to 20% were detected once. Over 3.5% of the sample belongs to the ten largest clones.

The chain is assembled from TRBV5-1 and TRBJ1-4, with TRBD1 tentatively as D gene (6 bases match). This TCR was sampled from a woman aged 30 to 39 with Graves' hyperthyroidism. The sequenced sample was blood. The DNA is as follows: TGCGCCAGCAGCGCCTCCAGGGGTACTAATGAAAAACTGTTTTTT. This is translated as CASSASRGTNEKLFF. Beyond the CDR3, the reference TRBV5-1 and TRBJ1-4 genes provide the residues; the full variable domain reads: KAGVTQTPRYLIKTRGQQVTLSCSPISGHRSVSWYQQTPGQGLQFLFEYFSETQRNKGNFPGRFSGRQFSNSRSEMNVSTLELGDSALYLCASSASRGTNEKLFFGSGTQLSVL.